The sequence of this T cell receptor beta chain was determined in a study of shared clonotypes between healthy human individuals. Study-level findings and limits: Even with large depth, rarefaction showed that sorted-subset sequencing was incomplete. As a rule, naive subsets had a larger estimated richness than memory subsets. Exclusively blood specimens were collected; tissue repertoires likely differ.

This CDR3 has 14 residues. Per germline, CDR1 MDHEN and CDR2 SYDVKM. Deletions cut 7 bases from V and 3 bases from J, with 16 bases between. CD45RO-negative CD8 cells positively selected for CCR7 made up the naive population, which excluded terminally differentiated effector memory CD45RA+ cells. On this clone: Its matching antigen is unknown.

The table came from immunoSEQ multiplex PCR; TCRdb's copy has only in-frame clones and leaves some out. The repertoire holds approximately 1.9 million clones, with about 93% as singletons. This sequence was found in a young man in good health. Some clones in this sample may be carry-over from other donors' samples. The source material was naive CD8+ T cells from PBMCs. The chain recombines TRBV28 with TRBJ2-7; TRBD2 might be the D (6 bases). CDR3: CASTPQGLNYEQYF. The CDR3 region has the DNA TGTGCCAGCACCCCCCAGGGACTTAACTACGAGCAGTACTTC.